Sequencing of this T cell receptor (beta chain) was carried out in a study of cytomegalovirus exposure and HLA in healthy donors (dated by TCRdb to the late 2010s). For the wider study: In an earlier analysis of approximately 640 of the donors, less than 350 Gb of sequence data and 120 million or so unique TCR beta sequences from 150 million to 200 million T cells were reported. The aim of the study was to test whether cataloging public T cell receptors could identify signatures of past pathogen exposure. The genetic ancestry cluster associated with self-reported Caucasian donors included 81% of the roughly 390 genotyped donors. Rather than drawing on any new phenotypic data, the later analysis identified candidate immune exposures from TCR beta sequences and the way those sequences occurred across donors. Besides the first cohort of roughly 700 subjects, a separate validation cohort made up of over a hundred different subjects was used. Donor age, sex, ethnicity and CMV serostatus were collected together with the repertoire data. A later genetic analysis used genome-wide SNP genotypes for about three fifths of the roughly 700 donors, treating that subset as a discovery cohort. An early release that covered some 640 HLA-typed donors contained around 300 gigabases of sequencing data and 85 million to 100 million unique TCR sequences. To predict cytomegalovirus infection status, the study brought together high-throughput TCR immunosequencing, statistical association of individual TCRs with disease status, and machine learning. A later analysis re-examined previously published TCR beta repertoires from around 670 donors and added high-resolution HLA genotyping to investigate patterns of TCR occurrence. All discovery cohort repertoires had been generated using a single sequencing platform. Typing coverage varied by locus: roughly 629-630 donors for A, B, C, DRB1 and DQB1; more than 500 for DQA1; approximately 570 for DPA1; roughly 470 for DPB1. About 5 DR-DQ haplotypes were handled as single units for association and clustering, since linkage in the cohort was strong. On average, 235,054 unique TCR beta nucleotide sequences were sequenced per donor among some 430 genotyped donors of the cohort, with around 19% of those sequences being non-productive. To decide whether each TCR beta V gene segment behaved as functional or pseudogenic, an earlier analysis of some 600 of the donors relied on high-throughput TCR beta sequencing. Both class I and class II loci were covered by HLA typing, at four-digit resolution. The T cell repertoires of 666 subjects were profiled by immunosequencing and related to cytomegalovirus serostatus. General study outcomes and caveats: The cohort was sequenced for TCR beta chains only, and without alpha or paired-chain data the features that could be detected were limited. Several of the top co-occurrence clusters appeared to be linked to parvovirus B19, influenza, CMV and Epstein-Barr virus, according to a later analysis. In a later analysis, about 16,000 TCR beta sequences were associated with specific HLA alleles at a false discovery rate of 0.05. According to a later genetic analysis, donors in an Asian-associated ancestry cluster had fewer N-insertions in productive TCRs than the roughly 660-donor mean. In a later analysis, the rate of TCR association differed among HLA loci, with DRB1 alleles having the most associated TCRs and HLA-C alleles having the fewest. The authors suggested that the approach could potentially be generalized to other disease states and immunological phenotypes. A further reported finding was that TCR beta sequences accurately predicted the HLA-A and HLA-B alleles for most subjects in the first cohort. Roughly 15 rarely observed V segments, including chromosome 9 orphons, were excluded from the earlier analysis of approximately 600 of the donors because counts were too low. Assigning TCR associations to individual alleles was difficult when HLA alleles, especially DR and DQ, strongly co-occurred. In the study, some 160 TCR beta chains were listed as associated with cytomegalovirus. A cluster of highly shared sequence variants was judged likely to be a technical artifact of the sequencing pipeline. Correlated functional status among segregating V segments might reflect linkage disequilibrium, but an unknown experimental factor could not be ruled out. A few of the identified cytomegalovirus-associated TCR beta chains were confirmed in vitro to be specific for cytomegalovirus antigens. The only immune exposure information available for the cohort was CMV serostatus. Most CMV-associated TCR beta chains appeared to be HLA-restricted in a later analysis, and the HLA associations seemed to be driven largely by CMV exposure. Broadly in line with IMGT annotations, most TCR beta V segments showed up in productive rearrangements about 87% or about 30% of the time in an earlier analysis of 587 of the donors. HLA typing was unavailable for some donors at each locus, so association tests used only the typed subset. The 87-base-pair reads could not distinguish some IMGT-functional V segments, including TRBV6-2 and TRBV6-3, so those segments were excluded. In a later genetic analysis, a missense DCLRE1C variant was associated with V-gene and J-gene trimming of TCR beta chains, and the association was replicated in an independent cohort. The presence/absence analyses assumed that sequencing depth was roughly uniform across donors, and that assumption may not be true. Across donors, most TCR sequences were observed very rarely, whereas some public TCRs were present in many individuals. In a later analysis, HLA-associated TCR beta chains were found to be more clonally expanded and to have lower generation probabilities than equally common non-associated chains. In both the original and validation cohorts, the classifier was reported to diagnose cytomegalovirus status with high specificity and sensitivity.

The cohort comprised hundreds of healthy bone marrow donors. Cohort members were all nominally healthy when sampled, although unrecorded immune exposures were likely present. The donor tested CMV seropositive and was one of the 289 seropositive cohort members. Each donor provided a peripheral blood sample, and peripheral blood mononuclear cells were used for TCR beta sequencing. The Qiagen DNeasy Blood Extraction Kit was used to extract genomic DNA from the blood cell samples. The library relied on the immunoSEQ multiplex PCR assay. For the multiplex PCR, a mixture combining 60 forward primers for TCR Vbeta segments and 13 reverse primers for TCR Jbeta segments was used. A multiplex PCR assay on genomic DNA amplified the CDR3 region of rearranged TCR beta genes. The Illumina HiSeq System was used to sequence the amplified TCR beta libraries as 87-base-pair reads. On the authors' methods: In a later analysis, tens of millions of unique TCR beta chains were counted across the approximately 670 repertoires, and roughly 9.9 million of these chains were shared by at least two donors. Raw reads were error-corrected and collapsed into unique sequences by a nearest-neighbor algorithm in which closely related sequences were merged to remove PCR and sequencing errors. CDR3 sequences were aligned to IMGT reference sequences to assign V, D and J gene segments. For a sequence to be retained, a match of at least six nucleotides to both a V gene segment and a J gene segment was required. A rearrangement was called productive if the CDR3 had no stop codons and remained in frame with V and J, and every other rearrangement was called non-productive. CDR3 was defined by IMGT convention, running from the second conserved V-encoded cysteine to the conserved J-encoded phenylalanine. Sequences without an unambiguous match to a single V gene segment were excluded from the earlier analysis of approximately 560 of the donors. In an earlier analysis of about 590 of the donors, a V segment was called functional when productive rearrangements were above 56.7%, and segregating when the standard deviation between donors exceeded 5%. A statistical classification framework was built to diagnose cytomegalovirus status from the catalog of TCR beta chain sequences. In a later analysis, TCR nucleotide sequences were compared against IMGT/GENE-DB human TR gene sequences so that V and J genes could be assigned. Using the TCRdist pipeline, a later analysis assigned CDR3 sequences along with most-parsimonious VDJ recombination scenarios. A later analysis defined each TCR beta chain by its CDR3 amino acid sequence plus V-gene family, and excluded reads lacking a unique V-gene family. To address suspected cross-contamination and a sequencing artifact, a later analysis removed a few hundred highly shared, low-generation-probability nucleotide sequences. In a later analysis, a clonal expansion index was calculated for each public chain from normalized within-repertoire ranks of inferred template counts. Generation probabilities in a later analysis came from a VDJ recombination model fitted to out-of-frame rearrangements, and those results were checked against IGoR. In a later analysis, TCR-TCR, TCR-HLA and TCR-CMV co-occurrence was scored with hypergeometric tests, and a repertoire-size bias correction was applied to TCR pairs. A later analysis estimated false discovery rates by permuting HLA or CMV assignments 20 times. In a later analysis, co-occurring TCRs were grouped using DBSCAN, with TCRdist sequence similarity added in when clustering inside HLA-allele-positive subsets. For co-occurrence clustering, repertoires with fewer than 30,000 or more than 120,000 public chains were excluded, along with four or five repertoires with anomalous nucleotide sharing. This is the immuneACCESS table as TCRdb keeps it, with only in-frame sequences that have V and J called. A part of the clones is gone; compared with another copy, unresolved V genes explain less than half, and the rest is unexplained. For V, J and clone size, that table is used; D and trimming come from the DNA. The sample has roughly 53,000 clones on record. Jointly, the top ten make up under 15% of the sample.

Remarks on this clone: What antigen it recognizes has not been identified.

Sequences LNHNV (CDR1) and YYDKDF (CDR2) are obtained from the germline V gene (reference sequence). From the cysteine up to the phenylalanine, the CDR3 has a length of 13 residues. Solely the CDR3 DNA is kept, with 39 bases framed from the first base. Trimming takes 1 base from V and 8 bases from J, and the germline ends sit 9 bases apart. Specimen: PBMCs. The clonotype originates from a man aged 18 to 35 in good health and CMV-seropositive. The V gene is TRBV15 and the J gene is TRBJ2-1; TRBD1 is possibly the D segment (5 matching bases). The CDR3 protein is CATSRGGRDEQFF. At the DNA level, the sequence is TGTGCCACCAGCAGAGGGGGCAGGGATGAGCAGTTCTTC. The full variable domain, with segments outside the CDR3 supplied by the reference TRBV15 and TRBJ2-1 proteins, appears as DAMVIQNPRYQVTQFGKPVTLSCSQTLNHNVMYWYQQKSSQAPKLLFHYYDKDFNNEADTPDNFQSRRPNTSFCFLDIRSPGLGDTAMYLCATSRGGRDEQFFGPGTRLTVL.